This TCR beta chain was sequenced during a study of Ad26.COV2.S vaccination and SARS-CoV-2 variants. TCRdb's table, derived via immunoSEQ multiplex PCR, lists solely in-frame clones and lacks some. Of about 350,000 clones in the sample, 75% to 90% are singletons; the top ten hold around 10%. Treatment here: 15 to 20 received Ad26.COV2.S at low or high dose, single or two shots; several received placebo; per-sample allocation not given. Material that was analyzed had been drawn on day 63 after the first vaccine or placebo injection. The CDR3 spans 15 residues. Sequences were derived from peripheral blood, sampled in a trial of Ad26.COV2.S vaccine versus placebo. This receptor was taken from a person aged 18-60 years who received the Ad26.COV2.S COVID-19 vaccine or a placebo. This chain links TRBV21-1 with TRBJ1-1. TRBV21-1 corresponds to a pseudogene. The CDR3 sequence is CASSKRRNRDTEAFF. CDR3 nucleotide sequence: TGTGCCAGCAGCAAAAGGAGGAACCGGGACACTGAAGCTTTCTTT.